The rows below give T cell receptor beta chains drawn from one sample of a study of CD8+ T cells in alopecia areata. Generated by immunoSEQ multiplex PCR, the TCRdb table keeps only in-frame clones and is missing some. The sample has around 110,000 clones, roughly 84% seen once. The material was CD8+ T cells sorted from blood, obtained at week 24, from a patient treated with tofacitinib. These receptor sequences come from a human donor with alopecia areata. Each CDR3 is given with its conserved first and last residue. D genes are given only for firm matches. Size is omitted from some rows. Given values are once, few, many or a class for expanded clones.

J: TRBJ2-2; D: NA; V: TRBV27; size: NA; CDR3: CASSLSDFQGNTGELFF; DNA: TGTGCCAGCAGTTTATCGGATTTCCAGGGAAACACCGGGGAGCTGTTTTTT
J: TRBJ2-1; D: NA; V: TRBV13; size: NA; CDR3: CASSLGGNEQFF; DNA: TGTGCCAGCAGCTTAGGAGGGAATGAGCAGTTCTTC
J: TRBJ1-5; D: NA; V: TRBV27; size: NA; CDR3: CASSSGGSNQPQHF; DNA: TGTGCCAGCAGTTCCGGGGGCAGCAATCAGCCCCAGCATTTT
J: TRBJ1-1; D: NA; V: TRBV10-2; size: NA; CDR3: CASSSMNTEAFF; DNA: TGCGCCAGCAGTTCGATGAACACTGAAGCTTTCTTT
J: TRBJ1-5; D: TRBD1; V: TRBV4-1; size: NA; CDR3: CASSQAQGAVQPQHF; DNA: TGCGCCAGCAGCCAAGCCCAGGGGGCAGTTCAGCCCCAGCATTTT
J: TRBJ1-2; D: TRBD1; V: TRBV6-5; size: few; CDR3: CASSYSDRAVGYTF; DNA: TGTGCCAGCAGTTACTCGGACAGGGCGGTTGGCTACACCTTC
J: TRBJ2-7; D: NA; V: TRBV7-9; size: NA; CDR3: CASSLDGSIEQYF; DNA: TGTGCCAGCAGCCTGGACGGATCTATCGAGCAGTACTTC
J: TRBJ2-7; D: NA; V: TRBV6-5; size: few; CDR3: CASSAGPDYEQYF; DNA: TGTGCCAGCAGTGCCGGGCCAGATTACGAGCAGTACTTC
J: TRBJ2-7; D: NA; V: TRBV15; size: once; CDR3: CATSSEQGGLGEQYF; DNA: TGTGCCACCAGCAGCGAACAGGGTGGGCTAGGGGAGCAGTACTTC
J: TRBJ2-1; D: NA; V: TRBV7-2; size: NA; CDR3: CASSFRWDSLYNEQFF; DNA: TGTGCCAGCAGCTTTAGGTGGGACTCACTGTACAATGAGCAGTTCTTC
J: TRBJ2-7; D: TRBD2; V: TRBV6-1; size: NA; CDR3: CASSARLAYEQYF; DNA: TGTGCCAGCAGCGCAAGACTAGCTTACGAGCAGTACTTC
J: TRBJ1-5; D: NA; V: TRBV13; size: NA; CDR3: CASSKGRNQPQHF; DNA: TGTGCCAGCAGCAAAGGTCGGAATCAGCCCCAGCATTTT
J: TRBJ2-7; D: NA; V: TRBV27; size: NA; CDR3: CASSLIGAYTYEQYF; DNA: TGTGCCAGCAGTCTCATCGGGGCCTATACTTACGAGCAGTACTTC
J: TRBJ2-1; D: NA; V: TRBV25-1; size: NA; CDR3: CASSYAGGANEQFF; DNA: TGTGCCAGCAGCTACGCGGGCGGGGCCAATGAGCAGTTCTTC
J: TRBJ2-7; D: TRBD2; V: TRBV6-5; size: NA; CDR3: CASGRTSGLYEQYF; DNA: TGTGCCAGCGGAAGAACTAGCGGGTTATACGAGCAGTACTTC
J: TRBJ2-7; D: TRBD1; V: TRBV5-1; size: NA; CDR3: CASSLAGRGLGYEQYF; DNA: TGCGCCAGCAGCTTGGCGGGCAGGGGGCTTGGGTACGAGCAGTACTTC
J: TRBJ2-1; D: TRBD2; V: TRBV27; size: NA; CDR3: CASRAGSSYNEQFF; DNA: TGTGCCAGCAGAGCGGGGAGCTCCTACAATGAGCAGTTCTTC
J: TRBJ2-7; D: TRBD1; V: TRBV4-1; size: NA; CDR3: CASSQPGGPYEQYF; DNA: TGCGCCAGCAGCCAACCAGGGGGCCCCTACGAGCAGTACTTC
J: TRBJ2-2; D: TRBD1; V: TRBV14; size: NA; CDR3: CASSQQAWDRDLRELFF; DNA: TGTGCCAGCAGCCAACAAGCGTGGGACAGGGATTTAAGGGAGCTGTTTTTT
J: TRBJ1-1; D: NA; V: TRBV5-1; size: NA; CDR3: CASSLGSRAFF; DNA: TGCGCCAGCAGCTTGGGCAGCCGAGCTTTCTTT
J: TRBJ2-1; D: NA; V: TRBV30; size: NA; CDR3: CAWEQFSYNEQFF; DNA: TGTGCCTGGGAACAATTCTCCTACAATGAGCAGTTCTTC
J: TRBJ2-3; D: NA; V: TRBV2; size: NA; CDR3: CASSEETSGWGTDTQYF; DNA: TGTGCCAGCAGTGAAGAGACTAGTGGTTGGGGCACAGATACGCAGTATTTT
J: TRBJ2-7; D: TRBD1; V: TRBV27; size: NA; CDR3: CASSARTGNEQYF; DNA: TGTGCCAGCAGTGCCCGGACAGGGAACGAGCAGTACTTC
J: TRBJ2-1; D: TRBD1; V: TRBV27; size: NA; CDR3: CASSPLGGQGSEQFF; DNA: TGTGCCAGCAGCCCACTCGGCGGACAGGGAAGTGAGCAGTTCTTC
J: TRBJ2-2; D: TRBD2; V: TRBV6-7; size: NA; CDR3: CASSYSTSGGSGELFF; DNA: TGTGCCAGCAGTTACTCGACTAGCGGGGGAAGCGGGGAGCTGTTTTTT
J: TRBJ2-4; D: NA; V: TRBV4-3; size: NA; CDR3: CASSQDFILEGKNIQYF; DNA: TGCGCCAGCAGCCAAGATTTCATATTGGAGGGAAAAAACATTCAGTACTTC
J: TRBJ1-4; D: NA; V: TRBV7-6; size: NA; CDR3: CASSLGNTDGNEKLFF; DNA: TGTGCCAGCAGCTTAGGGAATACGGACGGTAATGAAAAACTGTTTTTT
J: TRBJ2-2; D: TRBD1; V: TRBV7-6; size: NA; CDR3: CASSSYRGRGTGELFF; DNA: TGTGCCAGCAGCTCATACAGGGGGCGGGGCACCGGGGAGCTGTTTTTT
J: TRBJ1-5; D: NA; V: TRBV4-3; size: NA; CDR3: CASSLGLNSNQPQHF; DNA: TGCGCCAGCAGCCTCGGACTCAATAGCAATCAGCCCCAGCATTTT
J: TRBJ2-3; D: NA; V: TRBV14; size: NA; CDR3: CASSRYTDLRGDTQYF; DNA: TGTGCCAGCAGCCGATACACAGATTTGAGGGGAGATACGCAGTATTTT
J: TRBJ2-7; D: NA; V: TRBV10-3; size: NA; CDR3: CAISEATGYEQYF; DNA: TGTGCCATCAGTGAAGCCACAGGGTACGAGCAGTACTTC